This TCR beta chain was captured by sequencing in a study of OX40 agonist ivuxolimab in advanced cancers. Overall study: Patients were dosed with the agonistic anti-OX40 (CD134) antibody ivuxolimab.

This clone was counted a single time. The length of the CDR3 is 12 residues. The germline gives CDR1 SGHTA, CDR2 FQGNSA. Between the trimmed V and J ends, which lost 2 bases and 5 bases, there was a span of 6 bases. Produced via immunoSEQ multiplex PCR; TCRdb's table is partial and in-frame only. The repertoire holds some 95,000 clones, with about 90% as singletons. The TCR was taken from an adult with an advanced solid tumor such as melanoma, head and neck, liver or kidney cancer. The specimen comprised CD4+ or CD8+ T cells sorted from blood, sampled in a trial of the OX40 agonist ivuxolimab. The chain links TRBV7-2 to TRBJ1-1, with D hard to call. The CDR3 region is CASSLSRTEAFF. Written as DNA, the CDR3 is TGTGCCAGCAGCTTAAGCAGGACTGAAGCTTTCTTT.